A selection of T cell receptor beta chains follows, all from one sample in a study of blood T cell repertoires in COVID-19. Using immunoSEQ multiplex PCR, the repertoire was profiled, and TCRdb retains in-frame clones only, with some absent. The sample holds around 60,000 clones; more than 70% are singletons and the top ten take roughly a sixth. Specimen: peripheral blood. The receptors derive from a man between 60 and 70 years old with COVID-19, enrolled during active disease. The conserved cysteine and the conserved F or W are not part of the CDR3 here. Each record gives: V gene, clone size, CDR3 protein. Not every row has a clone size; where given, it reads once, few, many or a size class.

v_gene: TRBV7-3; abundance: -; CDR3aa: ASSFQGLAGVGNTGELF
v_gene: TRBV6-2/TRBV6-3; abundance: -; CDR3aa: ASSYERTQFNEQF
v_gene: TRBV11-2; abundance: -; CDR3aa: ASSDQGANTEAF
v_gene: TRBV28; abundance: -; CDR3aa: ASSPHGGTEAF
v_gene: TRBV19; abundance: -; CDR3aa: ASSERGVSYNEQF
v_gene: TRBV6-6; abundance: once; CDR3aa: ASSYFNSNQPQH
v_gene: TRBV7-9; abundance: -; CDR3aa: ASSLSPFRAEAF
v_gene: TRBV3-1/TRBV3-2; abundance: -; CDR3aa: ASSHRGLAGEGEQF
v_gene: TRBV19; abundance: -; CDR3aa: ASATRTDNEKLF
v_gene: TRBV30; abundance: -; CDR3aa: AWSVPVAEQF
v_gene: TRBV5-1; abundance: once; CDR3aa: ASSPTSGSTDTQY
v_gene: TRBV10-1; abundance: -; CDR3aa: ASSISGNGEQY
v_gene: TRBV5-5; abundance: -; CDR3aa: ASSFIGGGGSQPQH
v_gene: TRBV5-6; abundance: -; CDR3aa: ASSGTGDENTEAF
v_gene: TRBV6-5; abundance: once; CDR3aa: ASGGSNEKLF
v_gene: TRBV6-6; abundance: -; CDR3aa: ATLQLSAGYT
v_gene: TRBV19; abundance: -; CDR3aa: ASSILGPRGEQF
v_gene: TRBV27; abundance: -; CDR3aa: ASALNNSPLH
v_gene: TRBV19; abundance: -; CDR3aa: ASSREGRRAPLH
v_gene: TRBV6-5; abundance: -; CDR3aa: ASSYSRPGEMYEQY
v_gene: TRBV30; abundance: -; CDR3aa: AWRRDRVKDERSGNTIY
v_gene: TRBV5-6; abundance: -; CDR3aa: ASTYRQGGYEAF
v_gene: TRBV3-1/TRBV3-2; abundance: -; CDR3aa: ASRRTDAYEQY
v_gene: TRBV7-3; abundance: -; CDR3aa: ASSQGVNTGELF
v_gene: TRBV29-1; abundance: -; CDR3aa: SVTPGLAGQSSYNEQF
v_gene: TRBV5-1; abundance: -; CDR3aa: ASSLVVGEQYEQY
v_gene: TRBV5-1; abundance: -; CDR3aa: ASSAKQGNHQETQY
v_gene: TRBV28; abundance: once; CDR3aa: ASILGGALGSYEQY